The 20 T cell receptor beta chains reported below all come from one sample, sequenced in a study of T-cell reconstitution after alpha-beta-depleted transplantation in children. The TCRbeta library incorporated unique molecular identifiers. TCRdb re-derived calls from the PCR reads in MiXCR, one entry per CDR3 protein. The sample lists around 420,000 distinct CDR3 sequences; around 16% were seen once. Material: PBMCs, mostly from graft donor cells, obtained 360 days after TCRalphabeta/CD19-depleted stem cell transplant. The receptor source for this set is a boy in the first two years of life who had a stem cell transplant for Wiskott-Aldrich syndrome, so the T cells may come from the graft donor.

This clonotype has only a few counts. V and J are TRBV4-2 and TRBJ2-5; D possibly corresponds to TRBD1 (6 bases). The V end was cut by 0 bases, the J end by 7 bases, with 9 bases between. The CDR3 is 13 residues long. Germline V gives CDR1 LGHNA, CDR2 YNFKEQ. The CDR3 nucleotides read TGTGCCAGCAGCCAAGAGATAGGGGGGACCCAGTACTTC. Its protein is CASSQEIGGTQYF.

V and J are TRBV9 and TRBJ2-5; TRBD1 agrees at 7 bases. CDR1 is SGDLS, CDR2 YYNGEE, per germline. The CDR3 sequence is 16 residues long. Trimming at V came to 0 bases and at J to 5 bases, leaving 10 bases not matched to a gene. CDR3 bases: TGTGCCAGCAGCGTAGCTCCTTCCACAGGGGCGGAGACCCAGTACTTC. Translated: CASSVAPSTGAETQYF.

This clonotype has only a few counts. The CDR3 sequence: CASSTRGEEQYF. CDR3 bases: TGTGCCAGCAGTACCCGCGGGGAAGAGCAGTACTTC. This chain links TRBV7-9 with TRBJ2-7; TRBD2 is a possible D gene (6 bases). The CDR3 length is 12 residues. Trimming removed 6 bases from V and 7 bases from J, with 13 bases in between. CDR1 and CDR2 (germline): SEHNR, FQNEAQ (reference sequence).

This clonotype was picked up a small number of times. As DNA, the CDR3 is TGTGCCAGCAGCCAAGATAATTCGAATACGCAGTATTTT. Protein: CASSQDNSNTQYF. The chain recombines TRBV3-1 with TRBJ2-3; D is uncertain. The V end was cut by 0 bases, the J end by 7 bases, with 8 bases between. CDR3 length: 13 residues. Germline assignment: CDR1 LGHDT and CDR2 YNNKEL (reference sequence).

The sample holds a few counts of this clonotype. The rearrangement joins TRBV5-1 to TRBJ1-1; a weak D match, TRBD1 (5 bases). The CDR3 runs 13 residues. Trimming stripped 0 bases from V and 4 bases from J, with 7 bases between. Germline CDR1 is SGHRS and CDR2 is YFSETQ. CDR3 region: CASSLGGLTEAFF. Here the CDR3 DNA reads TGCGCCAGCAGCTTGGGGGGACTCACTGAAGCTTTCTTT. Combining the CDR3 with reference TRBV5-1 and TRBJ1-1 gives the whole variable domain KAGVTQTPRYLIKTRGQQVTLSCSPISGHRSVSWYQQTPGQGLQFLFEYFSETQRNKGNFPGRFSGRQFSNSRSEMNVSTLELGDSALYLCASSLGGLTEAFFGQGTRLTVV.

This clonotype was detected a few times. V and J are TRBV27 and TRBJ2-2, with a weak D call TRBD2 (7 bases). Germline CDR1 and CDR2: MNHEY and SMNVEV (reference sequence). The CDR3 totals 14 residues. CDR3 sequence: CAARGGAFTGELFF. The CDR3 DNA sequence: TGTGCGGCGAGGGGGGGCGCTTTCACCGGGGAGCTGTTTTTT.

This clonotype was counted between two and nine times. The chain employs TRBV16 and TRBJ2-1; 8 bases map to TRBD2. In germline, CDR1 is KGHSY, CDR2 FQNENV. The J segment lost 1 base and the V segment lost 4 bases, leaving 12 bases of the junction unmatched. This CDR3 is 18 amino acids long. CDR3 region: CASSPPGLDPRSYNEQFF. CDR3 coding DNA: TGTGCCAGCAGCCCGCCGGGACTAGACCCGCGGTCCTACAATGAGCAGTTCTTC.

This clonotype was seen many times. The gene calls are TRBV3-1 and TRBJ2-1; perhaps D is TRBD1 or TRBD2 (5 bases each). Germline CDR1 is LGHDT and CDR2 is YNNKEL (reference sequence). This CDR3 is 15 amino acids long. V shed 0 bases and J shed 1 base, with 7 bases lying between them. Here the CDR3 reads CASSQDGGSYNEQFF. CDR3 DNA sequence: TGTGCCAGCAGCCAAGATGGGGGTTCCTACAATGAGCAGTTCTTC.

This clonotype was observed a handful of times. V usage is TRBV4-1 and J usage is TRBJ2-3; D unresolved. The CDR3 length is 14 residues. The germline V gene encodes CDR1 MGHRA and CDR2 YSYEKL. V lost 4 bases and J 5 bases, leaving 13 bases between the germline ends. This chain's CDR3 is CASSPLLFVDTQYF. The CDR3 DNA sequence: TGCGCCAGCAGCCCCTTATTATTCGTAGATACGCAGTATTTT.

The CDR3: CASRGTNEKLFF. The CDR3 nucleotides are TGTGCCAGCAGGGGGACTAATGAAAAACTGTTTTTT. V usage is TRBV2 and J usage is TRBJ1-4; no firm D call. V was shortened by 6 bases and J by 2 bases, with 4 bases between the two germline ends. Germline assignment: CDR1 SNHLY and CDR2 FYNNEI. CDR3 length: 12 amino acids.

This clonotype showed up many times. An end of the junction differs from the germline gene, which may be a read error. V and J are TRBV5-6 and TRBJ2-1; D is unclear. CDR1 and CDR2 (germline): SGHDT, YYEEEE. The CDR3 length is 12 residues. The CDR3 loop reads CASRLGYNEQFF. The CDR3 DNA sequence: TGTGCCAGCAGGTTGGGGTACAATGAGCAGTTCTTC.

This clonotype has just a few counts. DNA of the CDR3: TGTGCCAGCAGGAAGGGAGGGGCCCTCCACTTT. Translation gives CASRKGGALHF. The chain couples TRBV7-2 to TRBJ1-6, with D possibly TRBD1 on 5 matching bases. V lost 6 bases, J lost 14 bases, and 11 bases lay in between. The CDR3 has 11 amino acids. The V gene's germline CDR1 is SGHTA and CDR2 FQGNSA.

This clonotype occurred many times. The V call is TRBV12-3 or TRBV12-4, the J call TRBJ2-7; 9 bases line up with TRBD1. The trim removed 4 bases at V and 1 base at J, leaving 14 bases unmatched. The CDR3 is 18 residues long. In DNA form, the CDR3 reads TGTGCCAGCAGTTACTTGGACAGGGGCCTTCGGACGTCCTACGAGCAGTACTTC. Translation: CASSYLDRGLRTSYEQYF.

The chain's CDR3 is CSARARTVTDTQYF. The CDR3 nucleotides are TGCAGTGCTAGAGCCAGGACAGTCACAGATACGCAGTATTTT. The chain combines TRBV20-1 with TRBJ2-3; tentative D call: TRBD1 (6 bases). V was pared by 1 base and J by 2 bases, with 10 bases between. CDR1 and CDR2 (germline): DFQATT, SNEGSKA (reference sequence). The CDR3 runs to 14 residues.

The chain combines TRBV11-1 with TRBJ2-4; D is perhaps TRBD1 (5 bases). The V end was cut by 1 base, the J end by 7 bases, with 17 bases between. Germline V lookup: CDR1 SGHAT, CDR2 FQDESV (reference sequence). CDR3 length equals 16 residues. The chain's CDR3 is CASSLVPWQGGNIQYF. As DNA, the CDR3 is TGTGCCAGCAGCTTAGTTCCCTGGCAGGGTGGGAACATTCAGTACTTC.

The chain is built from TRBV6-2 or TRBV6-3 and TRBJ2-2; D is ambiguous. The CDR3 runs to 14 residues. V lost 3 bases, J lost 3 bases, and 8 bases lay in between. CDR1 MNHEY and CDR2 SVGEGT come from the germline V gene. CDR3 in amino acids: CASSYDLYTGELFF. DNA for the CDR3: TGTGCCAGCAGTTATGACTTATACACCGGGGAGCTGTTTTTT.

The chain carries TRBV7-9 and TRBJ2-5; D not certain. CDR1 is SEHNR and CDR2 is FQNEAQ in the germline V gene (reference sequence). The CDR3 covers 14 residues. V was shortened by 7 bases and J by 3 bases, with 15 bases between the two germline ends. The CDR3 region has the DNA TGTGCCAGCATACATAGGTCCTCCGAAGAGACCCAGTACTTC. Protein product: CASIHRSSEETQYF.

J is TRBJ2-7 and V is TRBV12-3 or TRBV12-4, with D perhaps assigned TRBD1 or TRBD2 (5 bases each). V was trimmed by 6 bases and J by 6 bases, leaving 18 bases between them. The CDR3 is 14 amino acids. The CDR3: CASSRVGVRREQYF. In nucleotides, the CDR3 is TGTGCCAGCAGCCGAGTGGGGGTTCGTCGCGAGCAGTACTTC.

This rearrangement joins TRBV6-1 to TRBJ2-1; TRBD1 might be the D (6 bases). The length of the CDR3 is 16 residues. Deletions cut 6 bases from V and 6 bases from J, with 21 bases between. CDR1 is MNHNS, CDR2 SASEGT, per germline. For the CDR3, the DNA is TGTGCCAGCAGCCCCCATACGGGACAATCGCTCAATGAGCAGTTCTTC. This sequence encodes CASSPHTGQSLNEQFF.

The rearrangement joins TRBV9 to TRBJ2-1, with 7 bases identical to TRBD2. Losses at the gene ends were 3 bases for V and 4 bases for J; bases not matched to a gene: 13. The CDR3 extends over 17 amino acids. The V gene's germline CDR1 is SGDLS and CDR2 YYNGEE. CDR3 sequence reads: CASSARGRAPLYNEQFF. Written as DNA, the CDR3 is TGTGCCAGCAGCGCGAGAGGGAGGGCCCCCTTGTACAATGAGCAGTTCTTC.